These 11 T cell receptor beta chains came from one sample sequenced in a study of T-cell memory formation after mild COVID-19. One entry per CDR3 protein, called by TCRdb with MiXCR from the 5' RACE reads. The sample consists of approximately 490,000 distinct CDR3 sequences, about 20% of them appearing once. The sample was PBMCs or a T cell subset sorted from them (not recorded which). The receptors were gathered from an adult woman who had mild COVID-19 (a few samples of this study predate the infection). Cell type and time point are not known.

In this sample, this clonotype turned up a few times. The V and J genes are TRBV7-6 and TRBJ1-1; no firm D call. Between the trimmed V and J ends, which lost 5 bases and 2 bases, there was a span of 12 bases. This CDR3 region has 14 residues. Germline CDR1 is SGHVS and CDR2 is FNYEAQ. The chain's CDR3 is CASSPVYLNTEAFF. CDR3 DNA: TGTGCCAGCAGCCCCGTGTACCTTAACACTGAAGCTTTCTTT.

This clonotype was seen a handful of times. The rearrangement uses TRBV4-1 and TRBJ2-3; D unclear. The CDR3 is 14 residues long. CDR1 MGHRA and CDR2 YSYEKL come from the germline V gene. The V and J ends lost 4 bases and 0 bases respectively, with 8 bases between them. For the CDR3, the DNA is TGCGCCAGCAGCCTCCGAAGTAGCACAGATACGCAGTATTTT. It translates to CASSLRSSTDTQYF.

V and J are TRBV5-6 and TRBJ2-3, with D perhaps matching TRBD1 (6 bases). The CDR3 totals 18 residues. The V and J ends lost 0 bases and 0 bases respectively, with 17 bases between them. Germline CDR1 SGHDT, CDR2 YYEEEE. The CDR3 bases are TGTGCCAGCAGCTTGGTATCTTGGACAGCGTCTAGCACAGATACGCAGTATTTT. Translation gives CASSLVSWTASSTDTQYF.

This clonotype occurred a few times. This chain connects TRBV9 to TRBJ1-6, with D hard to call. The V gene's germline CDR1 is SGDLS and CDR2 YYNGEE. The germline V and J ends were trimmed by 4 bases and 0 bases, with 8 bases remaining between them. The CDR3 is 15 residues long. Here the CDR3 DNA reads TGTGCCAGCAGCCCCGGTAGCTCCTATAATTCACCCCTCCACTTT. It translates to CASSPGSSYNSPLHF.

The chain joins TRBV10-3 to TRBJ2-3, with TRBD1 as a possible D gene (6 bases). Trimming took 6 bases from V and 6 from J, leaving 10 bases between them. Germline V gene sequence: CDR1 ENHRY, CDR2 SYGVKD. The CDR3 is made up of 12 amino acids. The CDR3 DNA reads TGTGCCATCAGCGAGCAGGGGGATACGCAGTATTTT. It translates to CAISEQGDTQYF.

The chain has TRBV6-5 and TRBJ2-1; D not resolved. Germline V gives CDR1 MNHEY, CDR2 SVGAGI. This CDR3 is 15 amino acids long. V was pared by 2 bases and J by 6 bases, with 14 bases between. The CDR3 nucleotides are TGTGCCAGCAGTTACGCGGCCAGAAGAATCAATGAGCAGTTCTTC. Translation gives CASSYAARRINEQFF.

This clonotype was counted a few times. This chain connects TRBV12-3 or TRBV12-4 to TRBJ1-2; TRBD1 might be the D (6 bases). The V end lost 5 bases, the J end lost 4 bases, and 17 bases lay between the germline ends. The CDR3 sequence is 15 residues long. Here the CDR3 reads CASSPKGQLFYGYTF. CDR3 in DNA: TGTGCCAGCAGTCCCAAAGGACAGCTATTCTATGGCTACACCTTC.

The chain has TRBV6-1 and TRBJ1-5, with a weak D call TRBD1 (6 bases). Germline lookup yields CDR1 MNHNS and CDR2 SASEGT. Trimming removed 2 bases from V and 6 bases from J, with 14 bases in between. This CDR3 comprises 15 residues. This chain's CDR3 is CASSEMVTGIQPQHF. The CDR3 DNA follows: TGTGCCAGCAGTGAAATGGTTACAGGGATTCAGCCCCAGCATTTT.

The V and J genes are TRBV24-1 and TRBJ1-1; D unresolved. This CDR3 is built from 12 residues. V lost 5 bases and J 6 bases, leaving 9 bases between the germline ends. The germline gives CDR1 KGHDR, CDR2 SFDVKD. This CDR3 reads CATSGRSPEAFF. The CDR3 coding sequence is TGTGCCACCAGTGGTCGCTCCCCTGAAGCTTTCTTT.

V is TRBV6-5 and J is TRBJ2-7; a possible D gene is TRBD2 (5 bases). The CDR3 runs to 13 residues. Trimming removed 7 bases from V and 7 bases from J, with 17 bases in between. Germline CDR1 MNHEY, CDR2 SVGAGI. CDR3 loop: CASMEAGEYEQYF. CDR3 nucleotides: TGTGCCAGCATGGAGGCGGGCGAGTATGAGCAGTACTTC.

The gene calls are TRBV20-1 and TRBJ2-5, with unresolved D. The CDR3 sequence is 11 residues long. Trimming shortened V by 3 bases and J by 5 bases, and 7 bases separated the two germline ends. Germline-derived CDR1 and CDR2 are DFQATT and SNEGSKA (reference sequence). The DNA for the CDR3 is TGCAGTGCTAGGATCGGGGAGACCCAGTACTTC. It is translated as CSARIGETQYF.